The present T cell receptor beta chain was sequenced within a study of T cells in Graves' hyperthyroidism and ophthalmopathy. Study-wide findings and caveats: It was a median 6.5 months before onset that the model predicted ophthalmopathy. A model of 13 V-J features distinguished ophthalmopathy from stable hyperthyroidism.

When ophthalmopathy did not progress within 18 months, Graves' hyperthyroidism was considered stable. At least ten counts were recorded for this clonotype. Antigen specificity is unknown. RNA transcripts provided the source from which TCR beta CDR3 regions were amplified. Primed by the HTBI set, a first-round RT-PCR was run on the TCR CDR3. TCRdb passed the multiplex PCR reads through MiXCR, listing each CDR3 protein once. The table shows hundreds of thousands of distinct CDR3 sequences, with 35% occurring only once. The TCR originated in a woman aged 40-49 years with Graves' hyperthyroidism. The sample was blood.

CDR3 loop: CAITGLKGYGYTF. The CDR3 DNA follows: TGTGCCATCACTGGACTCAAGGGGTATGGCTACACCTTC. V is TRBV10-3 and J is TRBJ1-2; D possibly corresponds to TRBD1 (5 bases). The ends were cut back, 7 bases at V and 5 bases at J, with 14 bases in the middle. CDR1 ENHRY and CDR2 SYGVKD come from the germline V gene. This CDR3 has 13 amino acids.